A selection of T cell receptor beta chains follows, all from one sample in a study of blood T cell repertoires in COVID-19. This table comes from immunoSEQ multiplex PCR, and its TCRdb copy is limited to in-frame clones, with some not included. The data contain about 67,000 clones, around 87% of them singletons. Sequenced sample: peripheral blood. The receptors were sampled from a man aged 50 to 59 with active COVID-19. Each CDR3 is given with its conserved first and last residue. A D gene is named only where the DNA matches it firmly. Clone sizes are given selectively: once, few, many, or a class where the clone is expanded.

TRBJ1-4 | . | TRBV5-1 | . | CASRPTVSTNEKLFF | TGCGCCAGCAGACCGACAGTATCAACTAATGAAAAACTGTTTTTT
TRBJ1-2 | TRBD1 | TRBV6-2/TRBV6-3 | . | CASSEQGGDYGYTF | TGTGCCAGCAGTGAGCAGGGGGGCGACTATGGCTACACCTTC
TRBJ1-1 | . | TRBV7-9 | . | CASSIPSGGTEAFF | TGTGCCAGCAGTATTCCGTCGGGTGGGACTGAAGCTTTCTTT
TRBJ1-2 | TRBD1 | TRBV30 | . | CAWSRDRPYGYTF | TGTGCCTGGAGCCGGGACAGACCCTATGGCTACACCTTC
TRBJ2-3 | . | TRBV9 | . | CASSVGVAVTDTQYF | TGTGCCAGCAGCGTAGGGGTAGCGGTCACAGATACGCAGTATTTT
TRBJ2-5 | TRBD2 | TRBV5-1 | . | CASSLGLASETQYF | TGCGCCAGCAGCTTAGGACTAGCGAGTGAGACCCAGTACTTC
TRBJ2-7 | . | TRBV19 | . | CASARGWRDRYEQYF | TGTGCCAGTGCGCGGGGTTGGCGGGATCGGTACGAGCAGTACTTC
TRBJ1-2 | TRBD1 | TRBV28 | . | CASVGDSYGYTF | TGTGCCAGCGTTGGGGACAGCTATGGCTACACCTTC
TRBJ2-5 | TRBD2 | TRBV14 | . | CASSQDGGLAGMMQETQYF | TGTGCCAGCAGCCAAGACGGGGGACTAGCGGGTATGATGCAAGAGACCCAGTACTTC
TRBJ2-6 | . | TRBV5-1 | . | CASSADTPGANVLTF | TGCGCCAGCAGCGCAGATACGCCTGGGGCCAACGTCCTGACTTTC
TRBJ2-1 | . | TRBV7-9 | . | CASSLGGAFNHEQFF | TGTGCCAGCAGCTTAGGGGGAGCATTTAACCATGAGCAGTTCTTC
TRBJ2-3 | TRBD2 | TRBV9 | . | CASSDQRDSTDTQYF | TGTGCCAGCAGCGACCAGCGGGATAGCACAGATACGCAGTATTTT
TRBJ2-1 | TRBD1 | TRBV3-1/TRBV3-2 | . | CASSPDRAGNEQFF | TGTGCCAGCAGTCCGGACAGGGCCGGGAATGAGCAGTTCTTC
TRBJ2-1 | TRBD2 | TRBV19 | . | CASSSGTSGSNEQFF | TGTGCCAGTAGCTCAGGGACTAGCGGGAGCAATGAGCAGTTCTTC
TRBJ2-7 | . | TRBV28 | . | CASSPPGVVRYEQYF | TGTGCCAGCAGTCCTCCGGGGGTTGTACGGTACGAGCAGTACTTC
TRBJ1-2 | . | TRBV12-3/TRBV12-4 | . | CASSPQVDYGYTF | TGTGCCAGCAGTCCACAGGTGGACTATGGCTACACCTTC
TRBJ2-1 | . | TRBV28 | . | CAASQAADEQFF | TGTGCAGCTAGCCAAGCAGCAGATGAGCAGTTCTTC
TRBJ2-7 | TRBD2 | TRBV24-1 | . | CATSEGGTSGTYSYEQYF | TGTGCCACCAGTGAGGGGGGGACTAGCGGGACCTACTCCTACGAGCAGTACTTC
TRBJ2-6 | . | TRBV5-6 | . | CASSSIDTSGANVLTF | TGTGCCAGCAGCTCCATTGACACCTCTGGGGCCAACGTCCTGACTTTC
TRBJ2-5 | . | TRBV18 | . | CASSRAGAGETQYF | TGTGCCAGCTCACGCGCAGGGGCGGGAGAGACCCAGTACTTC
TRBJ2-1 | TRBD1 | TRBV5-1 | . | CASEPGQGYNEQFF | TGCGCCAGTGAGCCGGGACAGGGTTACAATGAGCAGTTCTTC
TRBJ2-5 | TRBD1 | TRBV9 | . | CASSVRQGADETQYF | TGTGCCAGCAGCGTAAGACAGGGGGCGGATGAGACCCAGTACTTC
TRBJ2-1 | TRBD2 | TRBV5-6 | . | CASSLLAATYNEQFF | TGTGCCAGCAGCTTACTAGCGGCCACATACAATGAGCAGTTCTTC
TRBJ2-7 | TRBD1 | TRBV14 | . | CASSSGQGRNYEQYF | TGTGCCAGCAGCAGCGGACAGGGACGGAACTACGAGCAGTACTTC
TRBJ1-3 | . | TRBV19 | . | CASRDTGTTASGNTIYF | TGTGCCAGTAGAGACACCGGGACAACCGCCTCTGGAAACACCATATATTTT
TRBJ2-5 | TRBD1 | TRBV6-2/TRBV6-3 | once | CASSEDRQGARETQYF | TGTGCCAGCAGCGAGGACAGACAGGGGGCGCGGGAGACCCAGTACTTC
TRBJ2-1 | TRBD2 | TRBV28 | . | CASSQGLGSYNEQFF | TGTGCCAGCAGTCAAGGACTAGGTTCCTACAATGAGCAGTTCTTC
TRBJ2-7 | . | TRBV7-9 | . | CASSPPLGGTYEQYF | TGTGCCAGCAGCCCCCCCCTTGGAGGAACCTACGAGCAGTACTTC
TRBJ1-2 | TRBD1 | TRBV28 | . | CASSLWGDRGPTF | TGTGCCAGCAGTTTATGGGGTGACAGGGGCCCCACCTTC
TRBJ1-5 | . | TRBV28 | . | CASSLTGGGNQPQHF | TGTGCCAGCAGTTTAACGGGGGGAGGCAATCAGCCCCAGCATTTT
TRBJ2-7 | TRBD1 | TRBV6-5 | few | CATAGGYSEQYF | TGTGCCACCGCAGGGGGCTATAGCGAGCAGTACTTC
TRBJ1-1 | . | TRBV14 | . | CASSPTGWDKNTEAFF | TGTGCCAGCAGCCCTACCGGTTGGGACAAGAACACTGAAGCTTTCTTT
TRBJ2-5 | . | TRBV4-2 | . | CASSQDWNGLQRETQYF | TGTGCCAGCAGCCAAGATTGGAACGGACTCCAGAGGGAGACCCAGTACTTC
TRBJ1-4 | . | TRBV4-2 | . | CASSQVSSGSDEKLFF | TGTGCCAGCAGCCAAGTGTCGTCCGGGTCGGATGAAAAACTGTTTTTT
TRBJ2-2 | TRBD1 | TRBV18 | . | CASSPPGTGNTGELFF | TGTGCCAGCTCACCACCGGGGACAGGGAACACCGGGGAGCTGTTTTTT
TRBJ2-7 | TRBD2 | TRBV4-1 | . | CASSPGLAGGITYEQYF | TGCGCCAGCAGCCCGGGACTAGCGGGAGGGATAACCTACGAGCAGTACTTC
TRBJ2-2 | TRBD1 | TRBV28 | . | CASSLRTGVATGELFF | TGTGCCAGCAGTTTACGGACAGGTGTAGCCACCGGGGAGCTGTTTTTT
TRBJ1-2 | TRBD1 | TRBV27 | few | CASSPWFGTGGYGYTF | TGTGCCAGCAGTCCCTGGTTTGGGACAGGTGGCTATGGCTACACCTTC
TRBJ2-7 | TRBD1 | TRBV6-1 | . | CASSGPGQGLHYEQYF | TGTGCCAGCAGTGGCCCGGGACAGGGACTACACTACGAGCAGTACTTC
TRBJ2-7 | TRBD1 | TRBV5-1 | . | CASSTTGNEQYF | TGCGCCAGCAGCACGACAGGGAACGAGCAGTACTTC
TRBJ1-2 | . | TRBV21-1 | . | CASSSSQGDYGYTF | TGTGCCAGCAGCAGCTCCCAGGGGGACTATGGCTACACCTTC
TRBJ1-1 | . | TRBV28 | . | CASMSHSSNTEAFF | TGTGCCAGCATGAGTCACAGTTCGAACACTGAAGCTTTCTTT
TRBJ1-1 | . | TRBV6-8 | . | CASRDTGWGAFF | TGTGCCAGCAGAGATACAGGGTGGGGAGCTTTCTTT
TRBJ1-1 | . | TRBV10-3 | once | CAIKGVDSVNTEAFF | TGTGCCATCAAGGGGGTAGACAGTGTGAACACTGAAGCTTTCTTT
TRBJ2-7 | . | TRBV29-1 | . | CSVRGTGSFEQYF | TGCAGCGTGCGCGGGACGGGGAGTTTCGAGCAGTACTTC
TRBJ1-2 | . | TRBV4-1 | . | CASSQDLGLLLNVLSGGYTF | TGCGCCAGCAGCCAAGATCTAGGGCTTCTTTTGAACGTCCTTTCGGGGGGCTACACCTTC
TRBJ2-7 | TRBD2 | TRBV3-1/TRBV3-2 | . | CASQEAGGLDEQYF | TGTGCCAGCCAAGAGGCGGGAGGGCTGGACGAGCAGTACTTC
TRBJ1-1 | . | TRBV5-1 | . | CASSFANEAFF | TGCGCCAGCAGCTTCGCTAATGAAGCTTTCTTT
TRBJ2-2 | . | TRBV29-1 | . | CSVELPGEHRELFF | TGCAGCGTTGAACTGCCGGGAGAGCACCGGGAGCTGTTTTTT
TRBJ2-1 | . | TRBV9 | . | CASSVAGTSNYNEQFF | TGTGCCAGCAGCGTCGCCGGGACTTCCAACTACAATGAGCAGTTCTTC
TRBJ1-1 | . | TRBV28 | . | CASSLEGEMNTEAFF | TGTGCCAGCAGCCTGGAGGGAGAGATGAACACTGAAGCTTTCTTT
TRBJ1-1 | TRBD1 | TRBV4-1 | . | CASSRDRGSLSEAFF | TGCGCCAGCAGCCGGGACAGGGGGTCGTTATCTGAAGCTTTCTTT
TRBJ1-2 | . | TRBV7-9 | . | CASSLTGFYGYTF | TGTGCCAGCAGCTTAACAGGGTTCTATGGCTACACCTTC
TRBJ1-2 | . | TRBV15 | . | CATSRVPGVGSYTF | TGTGCCACCAGCAGAGTCCCGGGGGTTGGGAGCTACACCTTC
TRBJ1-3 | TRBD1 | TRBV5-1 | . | CASSLGDSSGNTIYF | TGCGCCAGCAGCTTGGGGGACAGCTCTGGAAACACCATATATTTT
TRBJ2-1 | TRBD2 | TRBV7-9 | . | CASSLTGGTLYNEQFF | TGTGCCAGCAGCTTGACGGGGGGGACATTGTACAATGAGCAGTTCTTC